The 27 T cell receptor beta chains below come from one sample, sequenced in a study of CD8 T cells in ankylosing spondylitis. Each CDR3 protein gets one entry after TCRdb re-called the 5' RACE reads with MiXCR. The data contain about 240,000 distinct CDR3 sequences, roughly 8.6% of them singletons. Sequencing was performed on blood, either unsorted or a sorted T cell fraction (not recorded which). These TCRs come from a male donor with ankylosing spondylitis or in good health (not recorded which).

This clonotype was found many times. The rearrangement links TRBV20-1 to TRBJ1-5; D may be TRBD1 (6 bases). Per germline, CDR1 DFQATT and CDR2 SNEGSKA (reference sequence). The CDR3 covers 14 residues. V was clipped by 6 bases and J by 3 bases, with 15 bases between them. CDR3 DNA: TGCAGTGCCAAGCCGGGGGCCTACAATCAGCCCCAGCATTTT. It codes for CSAKPGAYNQPQHF.

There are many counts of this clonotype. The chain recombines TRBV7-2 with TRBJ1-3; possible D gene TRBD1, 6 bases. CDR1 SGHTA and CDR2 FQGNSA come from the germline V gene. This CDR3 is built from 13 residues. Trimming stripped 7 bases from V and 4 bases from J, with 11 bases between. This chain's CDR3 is CASTLGAGNTIYF. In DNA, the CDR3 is TGTGCCAGCACCCTGGGGGCCGGAAACACCATATATTTT. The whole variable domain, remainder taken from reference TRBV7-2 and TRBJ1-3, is GAGVSQSPSNKVTEKGKDVELRCDPISGHTALYWYRQSLGQGLEFLIYFQGNSAPDKSGLPSDRFSAERTGGSVSTLTIQRTQQEDSAVYLCASTLGAGNTIYFGEGSWLTVV.

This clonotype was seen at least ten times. In DNA, the CDR3 is TGTGCCATCAGTGACAGGGAATCCTCCTACGAGCAGTACTTC. Amino acids: CAISDRESSYEQYF. The rearrangement uses TRBV10-3 and TRBJ2-7, with D possibly TRBD1 on 5 matching bases. The germline CDR1 and CDR2 sequences are ENHRY and SYGVKD. V was trimmed by 3 bases and J by 0 bases, leaving 9 bases between them. CDR3 size: 14 residues.

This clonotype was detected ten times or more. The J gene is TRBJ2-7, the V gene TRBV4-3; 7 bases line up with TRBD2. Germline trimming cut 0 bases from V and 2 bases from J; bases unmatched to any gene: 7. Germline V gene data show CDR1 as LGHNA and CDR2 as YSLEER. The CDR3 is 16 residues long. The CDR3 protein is CASSQDSAGFTYEQYF. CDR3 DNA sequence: TGCGCCAGCAGCCAAGATTCAGCGGGGTTTACCTACGAGCAGTACTTC.

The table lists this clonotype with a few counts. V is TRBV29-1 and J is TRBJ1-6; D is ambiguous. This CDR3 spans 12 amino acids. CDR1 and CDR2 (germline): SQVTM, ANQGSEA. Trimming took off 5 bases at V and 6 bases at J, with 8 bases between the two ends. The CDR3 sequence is CSVQDSNSPLHF. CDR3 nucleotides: TGCAGCGTTCAGGACTCTAATTCACCCCTCCACTTT.

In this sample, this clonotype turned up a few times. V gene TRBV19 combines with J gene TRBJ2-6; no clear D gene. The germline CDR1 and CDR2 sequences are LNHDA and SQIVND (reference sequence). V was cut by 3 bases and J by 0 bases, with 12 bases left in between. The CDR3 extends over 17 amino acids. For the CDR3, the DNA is TGTGCCAGTAGTATCGGTCCTTACTACTCTGGGGCCAACGTCCTGACTTTC. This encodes CASSIGPYYSGANVLTF.

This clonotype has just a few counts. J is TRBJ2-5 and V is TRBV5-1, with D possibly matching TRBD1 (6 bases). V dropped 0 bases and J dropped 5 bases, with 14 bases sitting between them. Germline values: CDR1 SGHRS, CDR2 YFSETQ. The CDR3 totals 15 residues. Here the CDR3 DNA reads TGCGCCAGCAGCTTGGTTGTTCAGGGGTCGGAGACCCAGTACTTC. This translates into CASSLVVQGSETQYF.

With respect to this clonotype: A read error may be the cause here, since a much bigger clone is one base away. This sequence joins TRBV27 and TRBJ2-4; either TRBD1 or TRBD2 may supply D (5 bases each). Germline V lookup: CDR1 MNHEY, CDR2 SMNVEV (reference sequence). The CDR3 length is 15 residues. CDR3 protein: CAGSSQGEAKNIQYF. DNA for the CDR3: TGTGCCGGCAGTAGTCAGGGAGAAGCCAAAAACATTCAGTACTTC.

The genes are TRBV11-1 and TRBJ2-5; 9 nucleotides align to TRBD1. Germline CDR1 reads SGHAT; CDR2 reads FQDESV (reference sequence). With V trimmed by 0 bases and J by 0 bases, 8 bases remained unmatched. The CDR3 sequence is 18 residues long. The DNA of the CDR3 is TGTGCCAGCAGCTTAGCCAGGACAGGGGCAAAGTACCAAGAGACCCAGTACTTC. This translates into CASSLARTGAKYQETQYF. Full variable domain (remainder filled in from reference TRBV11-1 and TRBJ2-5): EAEVAQSPRYKITEKSQAVAFWCDPISGHATLYWYRQILGQGPELLVQFQDESVVDDSQLPKDRFSAERLKGVDSTLKIQPAELGDSAMYLCASSLARTGAKYQETQYFGPGTRLLVL.

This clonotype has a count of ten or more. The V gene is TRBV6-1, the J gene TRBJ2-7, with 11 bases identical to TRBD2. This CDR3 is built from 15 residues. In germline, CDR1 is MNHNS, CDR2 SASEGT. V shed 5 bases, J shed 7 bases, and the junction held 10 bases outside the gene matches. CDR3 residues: CASSLVAGGPSEQYF. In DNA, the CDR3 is TGTGCCAGCAGTCTAGTAGCGGGAGGGCCGTCAGAGCAGTACTTC.

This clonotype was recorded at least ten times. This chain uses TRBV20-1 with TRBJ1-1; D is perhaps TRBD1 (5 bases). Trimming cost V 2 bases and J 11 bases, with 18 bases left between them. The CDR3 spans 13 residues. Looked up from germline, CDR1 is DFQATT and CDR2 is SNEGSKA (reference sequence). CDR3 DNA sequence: TGCAGTGCTAGAAGTGGGGGGACCCCCGAGGCTTTCTTT. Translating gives CSARSGGTPEAFF.

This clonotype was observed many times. CDR3 sequence: CASSVSGRSEQYF. The DNA of the CDR3 is TGTGCCAGCAGTGTCTCAGGGCGGAGCGAGCAGTACTTC. The genes are TRBV6-1 and TRBJ2-7, with D perhaps TRBD1 (5 bases). Germline loops: CDR1 MNHNS, CDR2 SASEGT. The CDR3 is 13 amino acids. V lost 4 bases, J lost 6 bases, and 13 bases lay in between.

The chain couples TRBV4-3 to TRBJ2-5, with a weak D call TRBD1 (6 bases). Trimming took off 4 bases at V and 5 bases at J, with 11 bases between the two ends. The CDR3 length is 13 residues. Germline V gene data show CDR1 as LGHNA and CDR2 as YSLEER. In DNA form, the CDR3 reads TGCGCCAGCAGCCGCAGGGGCGGGGAGACCCAGTACTTC. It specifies CASSRRGGETQYF.

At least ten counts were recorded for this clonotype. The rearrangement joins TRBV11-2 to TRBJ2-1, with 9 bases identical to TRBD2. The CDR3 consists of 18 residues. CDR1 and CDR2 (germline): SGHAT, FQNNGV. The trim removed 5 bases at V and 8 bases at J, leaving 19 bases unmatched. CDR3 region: CASSNFLAAGGPVDEQFF. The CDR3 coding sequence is TGTGCCAGCAGCAACTTCCTGGCGGCGGGAGGGCCCGTCGATGAGCAGTTCTTC.

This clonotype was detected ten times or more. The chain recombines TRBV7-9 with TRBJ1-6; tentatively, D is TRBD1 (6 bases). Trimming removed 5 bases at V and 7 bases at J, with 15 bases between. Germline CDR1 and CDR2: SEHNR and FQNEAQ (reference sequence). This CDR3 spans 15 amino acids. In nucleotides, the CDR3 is TGTGCCAGCAGCCGGTCCGGGACAAAGAATTCACCCCTCCACTTT. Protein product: CASSRSGTKNSPLHF.

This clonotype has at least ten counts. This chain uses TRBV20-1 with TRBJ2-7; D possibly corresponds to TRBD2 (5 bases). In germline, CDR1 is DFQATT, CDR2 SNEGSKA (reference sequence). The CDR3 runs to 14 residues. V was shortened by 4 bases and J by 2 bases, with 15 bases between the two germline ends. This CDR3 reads CSANIEGGPYEQYF. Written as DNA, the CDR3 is TGCAGTGCTAACATTGAGGGCGGTCCCTACGAGCAGTACTTC.

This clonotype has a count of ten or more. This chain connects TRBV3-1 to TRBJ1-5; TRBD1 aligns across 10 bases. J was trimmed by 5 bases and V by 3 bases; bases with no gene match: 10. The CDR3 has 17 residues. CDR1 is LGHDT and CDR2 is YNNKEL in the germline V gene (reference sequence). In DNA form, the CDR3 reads TGTGCCAGCAGCCAGCACAGCCGGGACAGGGGTTATCAGCCCCAGCATTTT. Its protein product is CASSQHSRDRGYQPQHF.

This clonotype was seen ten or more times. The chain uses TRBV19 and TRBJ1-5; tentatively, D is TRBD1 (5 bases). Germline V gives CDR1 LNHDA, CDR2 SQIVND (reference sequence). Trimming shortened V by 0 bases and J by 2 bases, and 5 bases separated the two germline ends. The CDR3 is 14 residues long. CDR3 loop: CASSIDRGNQPQHF. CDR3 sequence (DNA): TGTGCCAGTAGTATAGACAGGGGCAATCAGCCCCAGCATTTT. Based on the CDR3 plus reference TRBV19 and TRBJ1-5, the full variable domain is DGGITQSPKYLFRKEGQNVTLSCEQNLNHDAMYWYRQDPGQGLRLIYYSQIVNDFQKGDIAEGYSVSREKKESFPLTVTSAQKNPTAFYLCASSIDRGNQPQHFGDGTRLSIL.

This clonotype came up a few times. CDR3 bases: TGCGCCAGCAGCTCGGGACAGCTTCACCAAGAGACCCAGTACTTC. Its translation: CASSSGQLHQETQYF. The rearrangement links TRBV5-1 to TRBJ2-5; TRBD1 matches at 7 bases. CDR3 length: 15 residues. J lost 0 bases, V lost 3 bases, and 5 bases had no gene match. Germline loops: CDR1 SGHRS, CDR2 YFSETQ. The full variable domain, completed using reference TRBV5-1 and TRBJ2-5, is KAGVTQTPRYLIKTRGQQVTLSCSPISGHRSVSWYQQTPGQGLQFLFEYFSETQRNKGNFPGRFSGRQFSNSRSEMNVSTLELGDSALYLCASSSGQLHQETQYFGPGTRLLVL.

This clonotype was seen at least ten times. The CDR3 DNA reads TGTGCCAGCAGCCCCATTCGGGGAGGGGTGACCTACGAGCAGTACTTC. Its protein is CASSPIRGGVTYEQYF. The chain recombines TRBV11-2 with TRBJ2-7, with 7 bases that match TRBD2. V shed 5 bases, J shed 2 bases, and the junction held 12 bases outside the gene matches. The germline V gene encodes CDR1 SGHAT and CDR2 FQNNGV. The CDR3 is 16 amino acids. The whole variable domain, remainder taken from reference TRBV11-2 and TRBJ2-7, is EAGVAQSPRYKIIEKRQSVAFWCNPISGHATLYWYQQILGQGPKLLIQFQNNGVVDDSQLPKDRFSAERLKGVDSTLKIQPAKLEDSAVYLCASSPIRGGVTYEQYFGPGTRLTVT.

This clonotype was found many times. The CDR3 region is CASSPAGGANEKLFF. The CDR3 DNA follows: TGTGCCAGCAGCCCTGCGGGGGGTGCTAATGAAAAACTGTTTTTT. V gene TRBV4-2 combines with J gene TRBJ1-4; D is perhaps TRBD1 (5 bases). Trimming removed 4 bases at V and 3 bases at J, with 12 bases between. The CDR3 is 15 amino acids. Germline-derived CDR1 and CDR2 are LGHNA and YNFKEQ.

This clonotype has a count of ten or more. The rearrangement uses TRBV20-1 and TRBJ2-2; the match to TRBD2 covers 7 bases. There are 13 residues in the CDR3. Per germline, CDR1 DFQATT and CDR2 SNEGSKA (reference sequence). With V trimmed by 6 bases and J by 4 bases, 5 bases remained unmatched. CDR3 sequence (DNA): TGCAGTGCCGCGGGAGACAGCACCGGGGAGCTGTTTTTT. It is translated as CSAAGDSTGELFF.

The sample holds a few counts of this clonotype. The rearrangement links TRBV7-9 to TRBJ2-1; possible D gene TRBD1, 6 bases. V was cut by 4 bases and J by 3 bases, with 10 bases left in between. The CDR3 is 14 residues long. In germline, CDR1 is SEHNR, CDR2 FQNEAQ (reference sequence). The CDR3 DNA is TGTGCCAGCAGCTCTAAGACAGGCTACAATGAGCAGTTCTTC. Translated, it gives CASSSKTGYNEQFF.

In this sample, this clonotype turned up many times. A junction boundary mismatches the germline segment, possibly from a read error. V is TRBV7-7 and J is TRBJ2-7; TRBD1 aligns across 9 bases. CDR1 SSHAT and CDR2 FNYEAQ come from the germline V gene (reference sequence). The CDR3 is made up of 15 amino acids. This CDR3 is CASSIGQGSSYEQYF. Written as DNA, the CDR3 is TGTGCTAGCAGCATCGGACAGGGGTCATCCTACGAGCAGTACTTC.

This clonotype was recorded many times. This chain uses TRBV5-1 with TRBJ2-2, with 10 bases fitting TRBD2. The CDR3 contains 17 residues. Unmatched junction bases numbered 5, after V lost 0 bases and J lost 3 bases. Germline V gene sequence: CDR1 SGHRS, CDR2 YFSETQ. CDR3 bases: TGCGCCAGCAGCTTGGACCACAGCGGGAGGGACACCGGGGAGCTGTTTTTT. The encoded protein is CASSLDHSGRDTGELFF. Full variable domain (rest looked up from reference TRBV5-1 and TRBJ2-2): KAGVTQTPRYLIKTRGQQVTLSCSPISGHRSVSWYQQTPGQGLQFLFEYFSETQRNKGNFPGRFSGRQFSNSRSEMNVSTLELGDSALYLCASSLDHSGRDTGELFFGEGSRLTVL.

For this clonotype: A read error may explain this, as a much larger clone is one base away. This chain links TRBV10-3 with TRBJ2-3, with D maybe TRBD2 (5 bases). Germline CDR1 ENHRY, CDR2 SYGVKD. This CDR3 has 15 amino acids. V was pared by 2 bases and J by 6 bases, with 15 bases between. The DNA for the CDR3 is TGTGCCATCAGTGAGGAGGGAGTAGCGAGGGATACGCAGTATTTT. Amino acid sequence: CAISEEGVARDTQYF.

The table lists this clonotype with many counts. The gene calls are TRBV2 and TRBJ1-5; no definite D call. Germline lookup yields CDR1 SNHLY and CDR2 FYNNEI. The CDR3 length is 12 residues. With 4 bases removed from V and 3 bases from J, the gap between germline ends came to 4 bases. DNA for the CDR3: TGTGCCAGCAGTGGGGACAATCAGCCCCAGCATTTT. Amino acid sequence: CASSGDNQPQHF.